This TCR beta chain was sequenced during a study of read filtering for tumor transcriptome and immune sequencing. In the study overall: DNase treatment preceded whole-transcriptome library preparation. General study points: Compared with RNA-seq, IR-seq gave much higher clonotype depth and reliability.

This clonotype was counted many times. No antigen is known for it. From approximately 430 ng of RNA, a library with molecular barcoded alpha/delta and beta/gamma adaptors was made. TCRdb re-analysed the reads in MiXCR, keeping a single row per CDR3 protein. The data hold more than 70,000 distinct CDR3 sequences, with under 25% observed a single time. This TCR derives from a donor at least 40 years old with multiple myeloma. Sequencing was performed on a population of CD138-negative cells sorted from bone marrow.

The chain's CDR3 is CASSLGRVYEQYF. DNA for the CDR3: TGTGCCAGCAGCTTAGGACGTGTCTACGAGCAGTACTTC. The chain recombines TRBV7-2 with TRBJ2-7; D gene ambiguous. The CDR3 has 13 residues. The germline V gene has CDR1 SGHTA and CDR2 FQGNSA. Trimming removed 1 base at V and 3 bases at J, with 7 bases between.